Listed here are 8 T cell receptor beta chains from one sample, sequenced in a study of human T cells and chemical hapten exposure. TCRdb processed the RACE reads anew with MiXCR; each CDR3 protein has one entry. The data hold 75,000 to 95,000 distinct CDR3 sequences, with roughly 12% observed a single time. The time point is: patch test 1, 2 weeks after DPC sensitization. Treatment denoted: therapeutic diphenylcyclopropenone sensitization with weekly scalp DPC. Sequenced here: whole blood, sampled in connection with sensitization to the hapten diphenylcyclopropenone (DPC). The source of these receptors is an older woman with alopecia areata. Some clones in this sample may be carry-over from other donors' samples.

This clonotype was seen only a few times. In DNA, the CDR3 is TGTGCCAGCAGACCCGGGACTTATAACACCGGGGAGCTGTTTTTT. It specifies CASRPGTYNTGELFF. This rearrangement joins TRBV7-2 to TRBJ2-2; tentatively, D is TRBD2 (6 bases). V shed 6 bases and J shed 2 bases, with 13 bases lying between them. CDR1 and CDR2 (germline): SGHTA, FQGNSA. The CDR3 covers 15 residues. The whole variable domain, filled in from reference TRBV7-2 and TRBJ2-2, reads GAGVSQSPSNKVTEKGKDVELRCDPISGHTALYWYRQSLGQGLEFLIYFQGNSAPDKSGLPSDRFSAERTGGSVSTLTIQRTQQEDSAVYLCASRPGTYNTGELFFGEGSRLTVL.

The chain recombines TRBV19 with TRBJ2-5; the match to TRBD1 covers 9 bases. Germline loops: CDR1 LNHDA, CDR2 SQIVND (reference sequence). The V and J ends lost 6 bases and 4 bases, in that order; junction bases with no gene match: 3. The CDR3 runs to 13 residues. In DNA, the CDR3 is TGTGCCAGTAGGGACAGGGGTGGAGAGACCCAGTACTTC. It is translated as CASRDRGGETQYF.

Note on this clonotype: One end of the junction is discordant with germline, which a read error may explain. The chain joins TRBV7-9 to TRBJ2-3; 8 nucleotides line up with TRBD2. The CDR3 contains 13 residues. Germline lookup yields CDR1 SEHNR and CDR2 FQNEAQ (reference sequence). The CDR3 DNA reads TGTGCCAGCACACGCACCCAAGCGGGGCGGGGGGATTTT. Residues: CASTRTQAGRGDF.

This clonotype was recorded many times. The chain couples TRBV30 to TRBJ1-5; no reliable D call. Deletions cut 3 bases from V and 0 bases from J, with 6 bases between. The CDR3 totals 13 residues. The germline gives CDR1 GTSNPN, CDR2 SVGIG (reference sequence). Here the CDR3 reads CAWRQDSNQPQHF. The CDR3 nucleotides read TGTGCCTGGAGGCAGGATAGCAATCAGCCCCAGCATTTT.

There are a few counts of this clonotype. The chain carries TRBV29-1 and TRBJ1-1; D ambiguous. V shed 3 bases and J shed 0 bases, with 8 bases lying between them. The CDR3 runs 13 residues. Germline-derived CDR1 and CDR2 are SQVTM and ANQGSEA. CDR3 region: CSVEGSMNTEAFF. DNA of the CDR3: TGCAGCGTTGAGGGCAGCATGAACACTGAAGCTTTCTTT.

This chain joins TRBV4-1 and TRBJ2-1; no clear D gene. The CDR3 runs to 12 residues. Trimming removed 0 bases at V and 5 bases at J, with 2 bases between. The germline CDR1 and CDR2 sequences are MGHRA and YSYEKL. The CDR3 DNA is TGCGCCAGCAGCCAAGACCACAATGAGCAGTTCTTC. Its protein product is CASSQDHNEQFF.

This clonotype was counted many times. This chain connects TRBV5-1 to TRBJ2-1; 8 bases match TRBD2. Germline V gene data show CDR1 as SGHRS and CDR2 as YFSETQ. The CDR3 is 16 residues long. J gave up 2 bases and V 4 bases, and 8 bases lay outside the gene matches. The CDR3 DNA reads as TGCGCCAGCAGCCTTGGAGGGACTAGTCCCTACAATGAGCAGTTCTTC. As protein: CASSLGGTSPYNEQFF.

The rearrangement uses TRBV5-5 and TRBJ1-2; unclear D gene. The V end was cut by 0 bases, the J end by 3 bases, with 12 bases between. Germline CDR1 reads SGHKS; CDR2 reads YYEKEE (reference sequence). The CDR3 consists of 15 residues. The CDR3, as DNA: TGTGCCAGCAGCTTGGGACGGGTAGATGACTATGGCTACACCTTC. Residues: CASSLGRVDDYGYTF. The full variable domain, completed using reference TRBV5-5 and TRBJ1-2, is DAGVTQSPTHLIKTRGQQVTLRCSPISGHKSVSWYQQVLGQGPQFIFQYYEKEERGRGNFPDRFSARQFPNYSSELNVNALLLGDSALYLCASSLGRVDDYGYTFGSGTRLTVV.